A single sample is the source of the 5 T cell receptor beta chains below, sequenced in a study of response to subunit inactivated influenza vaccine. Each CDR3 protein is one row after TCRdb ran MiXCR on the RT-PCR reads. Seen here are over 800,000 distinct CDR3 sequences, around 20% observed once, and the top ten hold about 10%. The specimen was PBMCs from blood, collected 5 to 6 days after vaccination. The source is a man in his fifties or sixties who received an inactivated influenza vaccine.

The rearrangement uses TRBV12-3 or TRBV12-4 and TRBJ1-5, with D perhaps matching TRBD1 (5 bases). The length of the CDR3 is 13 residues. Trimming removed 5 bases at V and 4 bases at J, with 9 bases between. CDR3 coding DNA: TGTGCCAGCAGTAGCAGGGAGAATCAGCCCCAGCATTTT. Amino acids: CASSSRENQPQHF.

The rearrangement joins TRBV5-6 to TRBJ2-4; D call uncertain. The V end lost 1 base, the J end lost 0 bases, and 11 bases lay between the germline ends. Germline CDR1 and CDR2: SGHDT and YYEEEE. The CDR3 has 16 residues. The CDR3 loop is CASSLYVRVAKNIQYF. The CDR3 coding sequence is TGTGCCAGCAGCTTGTACGTACGGGTAGCCAAAAACATTCAGTACTTC. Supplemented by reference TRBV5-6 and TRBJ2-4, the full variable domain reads DAGVTQSPTHLIKTRGQQVTLRCSPKSGHDTVSWYQQALGQGPQFIFQYYEEEERQRGNFPDRFSGHQFPNYSSELNVNALLLGDSALYLCASSLYVRVAKNIQYFGAGTRLSVL.

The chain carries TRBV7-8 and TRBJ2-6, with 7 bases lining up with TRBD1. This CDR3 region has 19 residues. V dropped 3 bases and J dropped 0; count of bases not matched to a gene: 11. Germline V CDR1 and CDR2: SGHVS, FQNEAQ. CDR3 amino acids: CASSFGPGTDISGANVLTF. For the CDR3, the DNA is TGTGCCAGCAGCTTTGGCCCCGGGACAGACATCTCTGGGGCCAACGTCCTGACTTTC.

The DNA for the CDR3 is TGTGCCAGCAGCCCTTCCGGTACAAGCTCCTACGAGCAGTACTTC. The encoded protein is CASSPSGTSSYEQYF. This chain links TRBV9 with TRBJ2-7; D uncertain. The CDR3 is 15 amino acids. Trimming pared 4 bases from V and 0 bases from J, leaving 14 bases between. The germline V gene has CDR1 SGDLS and CDR2 YYNGEE.

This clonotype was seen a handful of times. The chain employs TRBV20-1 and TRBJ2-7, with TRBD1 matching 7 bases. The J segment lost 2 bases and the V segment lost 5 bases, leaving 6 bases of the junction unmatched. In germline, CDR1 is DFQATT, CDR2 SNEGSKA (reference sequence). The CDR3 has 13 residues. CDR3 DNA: TGCAGTGCTTACCGGGACAGACCCTACGAGCAGTACTTC. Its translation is CSAYRDRPYEQYF.